Below, one T cell receptor beta chain is given with its context. Its antigen remains undetermined. No base qualities exist here, and no much larger clone lies one base off it. The junction shows trimming of 4 bases on V and 2 bases on J, plus 14 bases between the germline ends. Including the terminal cysteine and phenylalanine, the CDR3 comprises 15 residues. The DNA shown is the 45-base CDR3, in frame from base 1. From a lookup of the germline V gene, CDR1 and CDR2 are SGHRS and YFSETQ. These data originate in a study of shared clonotypes between healthy human individuals (dated by TCRdb to the early 2020s). At the level of the whole study: A few men and a couple of women, aged 18 to 49 years, made up the cohort. For each donor, three plates each were used for CD4 naive and CD4 memory, two plates were used for CD8 naive, and one plate was used for CD8 memory. The study deeply sequenced blood TCR repertoires of about 5 healthy adults to estimate repertoire size and the extent of clonotype sharing between individuals. Libraries were prepared and TCR repertoires were sequenced by different laboratories using diverse techniques, in order to increase sequencing depth and limit assay-specific biases. Each donor's leukapheresis produced roughly between roughly 0.85 and 9.5 billion PBMCs. Beyond this particular receptor, the publication reports: Sampling was restricted to blood, and TCR repertoires in tissues likely differ from the TCR repertoires found in blood. Clonotypes shared by all four sorted-subset donors showed higher generation probabilities than non-shared clonotypes. About 4.5% of naive CD4, 3.5% of naive CD8, 2% to 2.5% of memory CD4, and approximately 0.4% of memory CD8 clonotypes were shared across several donors. The genetic and exposure-history diversity represented was limited by the small number of donors. Naive subsets generally had larger estimated clonotype richness than memory subsets. Based on pairwise subsampling, the degree of clonotype sharing among donors was expected to be affected by sequencing depth. Rarefaction of sorted-subset datasets indicated incomplete sequencing despite the large sequencing depth.

Using the deep immunoSEQ assay, TCR CDR3 regions were amplified from genomic DNA by multiplex PCR. Extracted genomic DNA from each cell subset was spread evenly across all wells of several immunoSEQ 96-well plates, with each plate serving as a replicate. For sorted subsets, approximately 200 ng of genomic DNA, equivalent to 25,000 to 35,000 T cell genomes, went into each replicate PCR. The purified libraries were quantified using a Qubit 3.0 fluorometer, sized with a Bioanalyzer 2100, and then quantified again using the KAPA Library Quantification kit. Every immunoSEQ 96-well plate was sequenced on a separate single-read 150-cycle Illumina NextSeq 550 flow cell. In the authors' own workflow: The immunoSEQ output contained only junctional sequences without quality scores, so filtering could not match that applied to full-length reads. Sequences were annotated with PyIR, a Python wrapper for IgBLAST v1.9, and V/J genes and CDR3 were assigned using IMGT germline references. Reads with weak V/J assignments (E-value above 1e-6), missing CDR3, stop codons, out-of-frame junctions, or ambiguous translated residues were removed. V3J clonotypes were defined by identical inferred V gene, J gene, and CDR3 amino acid sequence. To compute the percentage overlap between repertoires, the number of shared unique clonotypes was divided by the size of the smaller repertoire. Three approaches were used to assess repertoire richness: RTK rarefaction, the Chao1 estimator, and Recon v2.1 estimates of unobserved clonotypes. For all TCRbeta clonotypes obtained by the gDNA method from a handful of donors, generation probabilities were computed with OLGA. Here the immuneACCESS table is served through TCRdb, limited to in-frame sequences with V and J called. Missing clones are a known gap in these copies; in checked studies unresolved V genes cover under half, and the rest lacks a known reason. From that table come the V and J calls and clone size; the DNA was used to work out D and trimming. This sample gives roughly 400,000 clones in total; roughly 96% of them show up just once. The ten largest clones capture around 0.32% of the sample.

The donors were healthy, HIV-negative adults with no recently reported acute infections or vaccinations. Every donor was a Caucasian adult residing in Nashville, Tennessee, USA. CD8 memory samples combined magnetically selected CD45RO+ cells with CCR7-negative CD45RA+ effector memory (TemRA) cells. After blood collection by leukapheresis, PBMCs were isolated using Ficoll-Histopaque density gradient centrifugation and then cryopreserved in the vapor phase of liquid nitrogen. Purity and quantity of every magnetically sorted T cell population were checked by analytical flow cytometry. Each sorted fraction had its genomic DNA isolated and then quantified by UV absorbance on a Nanodrop 2000c.

The clonotype was recovered from a man under 40 in good health. Rearrangement joined TRBV5-1 to TRBJ2-3; no D gene call is confident. The sequenced sample was memory CD8+ T cells sorted from blood. This specimen's cell subset or site label, per the study, means: CD45RO+ cells pooled with CCR7-negative TemRA cells. The DNA reads as follows: TGCGCCAGCAGCATACGACATTGGGCCACAGATACGCAGTATTTT. Its protein reads: CASSIRHWATDTQYF.